The 20 T cell receptor beta chains presented below share a single source sample, sequenced in a study of blood T cell repertoires in COVID-19. Some clones are missing from TCRdb's copy, which holds only in-frame ones; the method was immunoSEQ multiplex PCR. In the table there are tens of thousands of clones, about 86% of which are singletons. Sequences were obtained from peripheral blood. The receptors come from a woman between 65 and 79 years old with active COVID-19.

The rearrangement uses TRBV7-2 and TRBJ1-2, with D maybe TRBD1 (6 bases). The ends were cut back, 2 bases at V and 0 bases at J, with 13 bases in the middle. The germline CDR1 and CDR2 sequences are SGHTA and FQGNSA. CDR3 length: 16 residues. The CDR3 nucleotides read TGTGCCAGCAGCTTATATGGGACATCCCCTAACTATGGCTACACCTTC. Translated, it gives CASSLYGTSPNYGYTF.

The V gene is TRBV2, the J gene TRBJ2-5, with D unclear. CDR1 is SNHLY and CDR2 is FYNNEI in the germline V gene. Between the trimmed V and J ends, which lost 3 bases and 3 bases, there was a span of 11 bases. The CDR3 sequence is 14 residues long. CDR3 bases: TGTGCCAGCAGTGATTGGCAGAATAAAGAGACCCAGTACTTC. This encodes CASSDWQNKETQYF. The full variable domain, with the rest looked up from reference TRBV2 and TRBJ2-5, is EPEVTQTPSHQVTQMGQEVILRCVPISNHLYFYWYRQILGQKVEFLVSFYNNEISEKSEIFDDQFSVERPDGSNFTLKIRSTKLEDSAMYFCASSDWQNKETQYFGPGTRLLVL.

The V gene is TRBV4-1, the J gene TRBJ2-1; 12 bases agree with TRBD2. The CDR3 length is 17 residues. CDR1 is MGHRA and CDR2 is YSYEKL in the germline V gene. Germline trimming cut 1 base from V and 4 bases from J; bases unmatched to any gene: 5. CDR3 residues: CASSQGVGTSGYNEQFF. The CDR3 DNA is TGCGCCAGCAGCCAAGGGGTAGGGACTAGCGGGTACAATGAGCAGTTCTTC.

The chain is built from TRBV12-3 or TRBV12-4 and TRBJ2-3; D is ambiguous. This CDR3 has 12 residues. V shed 6 bases and J shed 8 bases, with 12 bases lying between them. CDR3 residues: CASRPTHGTQYF. The DNA of the CDR3 is TGTGCCAGCAGGCCTACCCATGGTACGCAGTATTTT.

The chain recombines TRBV16 with TRBJ1-4; 9 bases are a match to TRBD1. The CDR3 contains 15 residues. V lost 0 bases and J lost 5; bases outside the gene matches: 1. Germline loops: CDR1 KGHSY, CDR2 FQNENV. CDR3 coding DNA: TGTGCCAGCAGCCAATCAGGACAGGGGAATGAAAAACTGTTTTTT. Translation gives CASSQSGQGNEKLFF.

The chain is built from TRBV6-2 or TRBV6-3 and TRBJ2-2; 8 nucleotides match TRBD2. CDR1 is MNHEY and CDR2 is SVGEGT in the germline V gene. This CDR3 is built from 18 residues. V was clipped by 4 bases and J by 4 bases; unmatched bases: 14. The CDR3 protein is CASSSYWRASGRTGELFF. The CDR3 DNA reads TGTGCCAGCAGTTCCTACTGGCGGGCTAGCGGGCGCACCGGGGAGCTGTTTTTT.

This clone was observed a few times. The chain is built from TRBV27 and TRBJ2-3, with a weak D call TRBD1 (5 bases). This CDR3 region has 16 residues. Between the trimmed V and J ends, which lost 7 bases and 0 bases, there was a span of 17 bases. Germline V gene data show CDR1 as MNHEY and CDR2 as SMNVEV (reference sequence). The CDR3 region has the DNA TGTGCCAGCAAGGGGTCATCGATACCTAGCACAGATACGCAGTATTTT. This gives the protein CASKGSSIPSTDTQYF.

The chain recombines TRBV5-1 with TRBJ2-5; 11 bases are a match to TRBD2. This CDR3 has 16 amino acids. V gave up 2 bases and J gave up 4 bases; unmatched junction bases: 7. Germline V gives CDR1 SGHRS, CDR2 YFSETQ. CDR3 sequence (DNA): TGCGCCAGCAGCTTTGGCAGGCTAGCGGGAGGAGAGACCCAGTACTTC. As protein: CASSFGRLAGGETQYF.

The chain recombines TRBV4-3 with TRBJ2-1; possibly TRBD2 for D (7 bases). Germline assignment: CDR1 LGHNA and CDR2 YSLEER. The CDR3 totals 14 residues. Trimming stripped 1 base from V and 8 bases from J, with 12 bases between. As DNA, the CDR3 is TGCGCCAGCAGCCAAGTGGGGGGGCGGGATGAGCAGTTCTTC. This sequence encodes CASSQVGGRDEQFF.

The rearrangement uses TRBV30 and TRBJ2-3; maybe TRBD1 (6 bases). Germline assignment: CDR1 GTSNPN and CDR2 SVGIG (reference sequence). This CDR3 has 16 residues. Trimming took 4 bases from V and 2 from J, leaving 19 bases between them. The CDR3 DNA reads as TGTGCCTGGACAGGGGAGAGGGGCCTTTACACAGATACGCAGTATTTT. It translates to CAWTGERGLYTDTQYF.

The chain combines TRBV9 with TRBJ2-7; the match to TRBD2 covers 9 bases. Germline CDR1 SGDLS, CDR2 YYNGEE. The CDR3 extends over 14 amino acids. The ends lost 3 bases at V and 6 bases at J; junction bases unmatched: 7. The CDR3 nucleotides are TGTGCCAGCAGCGGGACTAGCGACGGGCTCGAGCAGTACTTC. This encodes CASSGTSDGLEQYF.

This clone was observed a single time. The chain has TRBV11-3 and TRBJ2-1; 7 nucleotides line up with TRBD2. J was trimmed by 7 bases and V by 5 bases; bases with no gene match: 11. In germline, CDR1 is SGHNT, CDR2 YENEEA. The CDR3 length is 15 residues. The CDR3 sequence is CASSPGGGIENEQFF. CDR3 in DNA: TGTGCCAGCAGCCCCGGGGGAGGGATAGAAAATGAGCAGTTCTTC.

CDR3: CSASGGLAGQETQYF. The CDR3 DNA follows: TGCAGTGCTAGTGGGGGACTAGCGGGCCAAGAGACCCAGTACTTC. The chain has TRBV20-1 and TRBJ2-5; 12 nucleotides line up with TRBD2. CDR1 is DFQATT, CDR2 SNEGSKA, per germline (reference sequence). The CDR3 spans 15 residues. J lost 1 base, V lost 3 bases, and 3 bases had no gene match.

This clone has a single count. This chain uses TRBV6-5 with TRBJ2-7; D remains unclear. V was pared by 5 bases and J by 4 bases, with 12 bases between. Per germline, CDR1 MNHEY and CDR2 SVGAGI. The CDR3 totals 13 residues. This CDR3 reads CASSIDTPYEQYF. In DNA, the CDR3 is TGTGCCAGCAGTATTGACACCCCTTACGAGCAGTACTTC.

The genes are TRBV7-9 and TRBJ1-4, with TRBD1 matching over 8 bases. Germline CDR1 SEHNR, CDR2 FQNEAQ (reference sequence). With V trimmed by 5 bases and J by 7 bases, 15 bases remained unmatched. The CDR3 runs 17 residues. CDR3 region: CASSPFGDRGISEKLFF. CDR3 DNA sequence: TGTGCCAGCAGCCCGTTTGGAGACAGGGGAATAAGTGAAAAACTGTTTTTT.

This clone was counted a single time. The chain carries TRBV30 and TRBJ2-7, with 7 bases that match TRBD2. Germline CDR1 reads GTSNPN; CDR2 reads SVGIG (reference sequence). The CDR3 is 13 residues long. Trimming cost V 5 bases and J 0 bases; bases outside gene matches: 4. For the CDR3, the DNA is TGTGCCTGGGCCCCGGGGGGCTCCTACGAGCAGTACTTC. Its translation is CAWAPGGSYEQYF. The full variable domain, in which reference TRBV30 and TRBJ2-7 provide the parts outside the CDR3, is SQTIHQWPATLVQPVGSPLSLECTVEGTSNPNLYWYRQAAGRGLQLLFYSVGIGQISSEVPQNLSASRPQDRQFILSSKKLLLSDSGFYLCAWAPGGSYEQYFGPGTRLTVT.

The rearrangement uses TRBV7-2 and TRBJ2-4; 8 nucleotides agree with TRBD1. V shed 5 bases, J shed 7 bases, and the junction held 4 bases outside the gene matches. There are 13 residues in the CDR3. Germline V gene sequence: CDR1 SGHTA, CDR2 FQGNSA. The CDR3 DNA reads TGTGCCAGCAGCCCCCGGACAGGGAACATTCAGTACTTC. Protein: CASSPRTGNIQYF.

The chain links TRBV18 to TRBJ2-5; 11 nucleotides agree with TRBD2. This CDR3 has 14 amino acids. The ends lost 4 bases at V and 5 bases at J; junction bases unmatched: 3. The germline V gene has CDR1 KGHSH and CDR2 LQKENI. In DNA form, the CDR3 reads TGTGCCAGCTCACTAGCGGGGGGGCTGGAGACCCAGTACTTC. This translates into CASSLAGGLETQYF.

The V call is TRBV5-1, the J call TRBJ2-1, with TRBD2 identical over 11 bases. The V segment lost 4 bases and the J segment 2 bases; nucleotides outside the gene matches: 5. This CDR3 contains 16 residues. Germline CDR1 and CDR2: SGHRS and YFSETQ. The CDR3 bases are TGCGCCAGCAGCCTGGGTAGCGGGGGGGCCTACAATGAGCAGTTCTTC. This translates into CASSLGSGGAYNEQFF.

J is TRBJ1-6 and V is TRBV18, with D possibly TRBD1 on 5 matching bases. There are 15 residues in the CDR3. Germline V gene sequence: CDR1 KGHSH, CDR2 LQKENI. The V and J ends lost 3 bases and 2 bases respectively, with 8 bases between them. The chain's CDR3 is CASSPSTAYNSPLHF. The CDR3 region has the DNA TGTGCCAGCTCACCGTCGACAGCCTATAATTCACCCCTCCACTTT.